A selection of T cell receptor beta chains follows, all from one sample in a study of cytomegalovirus exposure and HLA in healthy donors. Profiling relied on immunoSEQ multiplex PCR, and the TCRdb table lists in-frame clones only, not all of them. The table includes 180,000 or so clones, 70% to 75% detected once. What was sequenced was PBMCs. Receptor source: a male donor in good health and CMV-seronegative. The CDR3 runs from the conserved cysteine through the conserved F or W. A D gene is named only where the DNA matches it firmly. The size entry is marked missing in some rows and otherwise reads once, few, many or a size class.

clone size	V gene	J gene	D gene	CDR3 protein	CDR3 DNA
NA	TRBV10-3	TRBJ2-2	NA	CAISDIFRQANTGELFF	TGTGCCATCAGTGATATATTTCGGCAGGCGAACACCGGGGAGCTGTTTTTT
NA	TRBV4-1	TRBJ2-1	TRBD2	CASSQERLAGENEQFF	TGCGCCAGCAGCCAAGAGAGACTAGCGGGGGAGAATGAGCAGTTCTTC
NA	TRBV6-5	TRBJ1-1	TRBD1	CASRPPTGTEAFF	TGTGCCAGCAGGCCCCCGACAGGGACTGAAGCTTTCTTT
NA	TRBV7-3	TRBJ1-1	TRBD1	CASSFTGATEAFF	TGTGCCAGCAGCTTCACAGGGGCAACTGAAGCTTTCTTT
NA	TRBV28	TRBJ2-4	NA	CASGRSGEGRNIQYF	TGTGCCAGCGGACGTTCGGGGGAAGGTAGAAACATTCAGTACTTC
NA	TRBV5-8	TRBJ2-5	NA	CASSLGPITGSQYF	TGTGCCAGCAGCTTGGGGCCAATAACAGGTTCCCAGTACTTC
few	TRBV6-5	TRBJ2-1	NA	CASSYGPGDFEQFF	TGTGCCAGCAGTTACGGGCCAGGGGATTTCGAGCAGTTCTTC
NA	TRBV18	TRBJ2-6	NA	CASSSGAGANVLTF	TGTGCCAGCTCGTCAGGGGCTGGGGCCAACGTCCTGACTTTC
NA	TRBV5-6	TRBJ2-6	NA	CASSLRGSGANVLTF	TGTGCCAGCAGTTTGAGGGGCTCTGGGGCCAACGTCCTGACTTTC
NA	TRBV30	TRBJ2-7	NA	CAWSLEQGPYEQYF	TGTGCCTGGAGTCTAGAACAGGGACCCTACGAGCAGTACTTC
NA	TRBV7-3	TRBJ2-1	NA	CASSPDGTYNEQFF	TGTGCCAGCAGCCCGGACGGGACCTACAATGAGCAGTTCTTC
few	TRBV11-2	TRBJ1-3	NA	CASSSGASGNTIYF	TGTGCCAGCAGCTCCGGAGCCTCTGGAAACACCATATATTTT
few	TRBV6-1	TRBJ2-3	TRBD1	CASSRDRGTDTQYF	TGTGCCAGCAGTCGGGACAGGGGCACAGATACGCAGTATTTT
NA	TRBV28	TRBJ2-7	TRBD2	CASSLLAGEPDEQYF	TGTGCCAGCAGCTTACTAGCGGGAGAACCCGATGAGCAGTACTTC
NA	TRBV5-1	TRBJ2-1	TRBD2	CASSQTSGGFYNEQFF	TGCGCCAGCAGTCAGACTAGCGGGGGTTTCTACAATGAGCAGTTCTTC
NA	TRBV11-2	TRBJ2-7	TRBD2	CASSLGGLGAYEQYF	TGTGCCAGCAGCCTAGGGGGACTAGGGGCCTACGAGCAGTACTTC
NA	TRBV28	TRBJ2-3	NA	CASSRGGQGTDTQYF	TGTGCCAGCAGCCGCGGTGGCCAAGGCACAGATACGCAGTATTTT
NA	TRBV7-2	TRBJ2-1	NA	CASSPRREQFF	TGTGCCAGCAGCCCCCGGAGGGAGCAGTTCTTC
NA	TRBV6-5	TRBJ1-1	NA	CASRAGGLNTEAFF	TGTGCCAGCAGAGCCGGGGGATTGAACACTGAAGCTTTCTTT
few	TRBV4-3	TRBJ1-1	NA	CASSLMGQMNTEAFF	TGCGCCAGCAGCTTGATGGGACAAATGAACACTGAAGCTTTCTTT
NA	TRBV20-1	TRBJ1-2	NA	CSARDAVLTF	TGCAGTGCTAGAGATGCAGTCTTAACCTTC
few	TRBV6-1	TRBJ2-4	TRBD2	CASSEVWAGRVMNIQYF	TGTGCCAGCAGTGAAGTGTGGGCGGGGAGGGTTATGAACATTCAGTACTTC
NA	TRBV19	TRBJ2-3	TRBD1	CASSMADRELTDTQYF	TGTGCCAGTAGTATGGCGGACAGGGAACTCACAGATACGCAGTATTTT
few	TRBV4-3	TRBJ1-6	NA	CASRTNRESFNSPLHF	TGCGCCAGCAGAACAAACAGGGAATCTTTTAATTCACCCCTCCACTTT
NA	TRBV29-1	TRBJ1-2	NA	CSVEQNYLTGGYTF	TGCAGCGTTGAGCAGAACTATCTTACAGGTGGCTACACCTTC
NA	TRBV9	TRBJ2-1	TRBD2	CASSVTSGGLNEQFF	TGTGCCAGCAGCGTAACCTCGGGAGGGCTCAATGAGCAGTTCTTC
NA	TRBV2	TRBJ1-3	TRBD1	CASSGSGQGDTIYF	TGTGCCAGCAGTGGGTCGGGACAGGGGGACACCATATATTTT
NA	TRBV19	TRBJ2-3	NA	CASSIGPTDTQYF	TGTGCCAGTAGTATAGGTCCAACAGATACGCAGTATTTT
NA	TRBV30	TRBJ1-3	TRBD1	CAQESGRGLRGNTIYF	TGTGCCCAGGAGTCGGGCAGGGGGCTAAGAGGAAACACCATATATTTT
NA	TRBV6-5	TRBJ1-2	NA	CASSYRDSGYGYTF	TGTGCCAGCAGTTACCGTGACAGTGGCTATGGCTACACCTTC
NA	TRBV7-2	TRBJ1-5	NA	CASSGTGTQSNQPQHF	TGTGCCAGCAGCGGTACCGGGACACAGAGCAATCAGCCCCAGCATTTT
NA	TRBV7-8	TRBJ2-3	NA	CASSSTPVDTQYF	TGTGCCAGCAGCTCAACTCCCGTAGATACGCAGTATTTT
NA	TRBV30	TRBJ1-2	TRBD1	CACPRDRVFHGYTF	TGTGCCTGTCCCCGGGACAGGGTTTTTCATGGCTACACCTTC
once	TRBV28	TRBJ1-3	NA	CASSGNGEPGNTIYF	TGTGCCAGCAGTGGAAACGGGGAACCTGGAAACACCATATATTTT
NA	TRBV6-6	TRBJ2-7	TRBD1	CASSLNRGPYEQYF	TGTGCCAGCAGTCTGAACAGGGGGCCGTACGAGCAGTACTTC
NA	TRBV4-3	TRBJ1-2	TRBD1	CASSQGQGGEDGYTF	TGCGCCAGCAGCCAAGGACAGGGGGGTGAAGATGGCTACACCTTC
NA	TRBV28	TRBJ1-5	TRBD1	CASNPGTGVLYQPQHF	TGTGCCAGCAACCCCGGGACAGGGGTTCTCTATCAGCCCCAGCATTTT
NA	TRBV29-1	TRBJ1-3	TRBD1	CSATGTGGLDTIYF	TGCAGCGCAACCGGGACAGGGGGTTTGGACACCATATATTTT
NA	TRBV7-2	TRBJ2-7	TRBD2	CASSWTSGSSYEQYF	TGTGCCAGCAGCTGGACTAGCGGGAGCTCCTACGAGCAGTACTTC